This T cell receptor beta chain was captured in a study of radiotherapy plus CTLA-4 blockade in lung cancer (dated by TCRdb to the late 2010s). A note on the overall study: Among enrolled patients, around 20% had an objective response and approximately 30% reached disease control.

The library came from the immunoSEQ multiplex PCR assay. The immuneACCESS repertoire file appears here via TCRdb, limited to in-frame rearrangements. These files lack a portion of the clones; in checked studies, under half of the deficit traces to unresolved V genes, and the cause of the others is not known. The sample table contains about 38,000 clones; only one count was recorded for 80% to 90% of them. The biggest ten clones account for approximately 23% of the sample. Points the paper makes about the study in general: Early dynamic changes in blood T cell clones, together with increased serum interferon-beta after radiation, were reported as the strongest predictors of response. After treatment with radiotherapy and ipilimumab, TCR clones that came from tumors expanded in the peripheral blood.

Inclusive of the bounding cysteine and phenylalanine, the CDR3 is 15 residues long. The read is trimmed to its CDR3 DNA, 45 bases read in frame from base 1. CDR1 MDHEN and CDR2 SYDVKM were looked up in the germline V gene. Deletion took 9 bases off V and 4 bases off J, with a span of 21 bases between the germline ends. On this clone itself: Its antigen is unknown. Base-call qualities are not available, and no considerably larger clone is one nucleotide away.

The study evaluated CTLA-4 blockade (ipilimumab) given together with focal radiation therapy in patients who had chemo-refractory metastatic non-small-cell lung cancer. The sequence came from a human donor with non-small cell lung cancer whose response to radiotherapy plus ipilimumab could not be evaluated. Sequenced here: peripheral blood, sampled from a patient treated with radiotherapy plus ipilimumab. The chain is encoded by TRBV28 joined to TRBJ1-2; no D gene can be assigned with confidence. Here is the DNA: TGTGCCAGTGGGAGAGTCGACTCACCATCCTATGGCTACACCTTC. Translated, it gives CASGRVDSPSYGYTF.